The TCR beta chain described here comes from a study of breast tumors, draining lymph nodes, adjacent tissues. Breast cancer patients provided tissue from their axillary draining lymph nodes. General study points: Luminal-like breast cancer showed significantly higher tumor–nontumor repertoire similarity than basal-like. The lymph node origin of tumor T cells was framed as consistent with a hypothesis, not demonstrated. Data fit most tumor T cells coming from lymph node, expanding in tumor. Tumor repertoires ranked between lymph nodes and nontumor tissue in diversity, with V and J gene preferences.

The ends were cut back, 6 bases at V and 7 bases at J, with 13 bases in the middle. This CDR3 is 12 amino acids long. The germline V gene encodes CDR1 ENHRY and CDR2 SYGVKD. This clonotype has ten or more counts. Its target is not known. TCRdb re-analysed the multiplex PCR reads in MiXCR, keeping a single row per CDR3 protein. The profile shows approximately 300,000 distinct CDR3 sequences, 30% to 35% of them singletons. The TCR comes from a female donor with breast cancer. Some clones in this sample may be carry-over from other donors' samples. This chain joins TRBV10-3 and TRBJ2-7; the D is unclear. The specimen sequenced was axillary lymph node tissue. The CDR3 reads CAISPDRGEQYF. The CDR3 coding sequence is TGTGCCATCAGCCCAGACCGCGGTGAGCAGTACTTC.